What follows are 17 T cell receptor beta chains derived from one specimen sequenced in a study of cytomegalovirus exposure and HLA in healthy donors. Primers included in the PCR were 60 Vbeta and 13 Jbeta primers. Sequencing was performed with immunoSEQ multiplex PCR; in TCRdb, only in-frame clones are kept and a portion is missing. The repertoire holds over 110,000 clones, with about four fifths as singletons. Input material: PBMCs. The receptors here all came from a woman between 40 and 55 years old in good health and CMV-seropositive.

V and J are TRBV5-1 and TRBJ2-1; no firm D call. Trimming took 0 bases from V and 5 from J, leaving 6 bases between them. Looked up from germline, CDR1 is SGHRS and CDR2 is YFSETQ. The CDR3 covers 13 residues. The CDR3 DNA reads TGCGCCAGCAGCTTGGTTCAGGACAATGAGCAGTTCTTC. The encoded protein is CASSLVQDNEQFF.

V is TRBV7-2 and J is TRBJ2-5, with D possibly matching TRBD1 (5 bases). The CDR3 covers 13 residues. Trimming left V 7 bases short and J 4 bases short, with 13 bases between. Germline V gives CDR1 SGHTA, CDR2 FQGNSA. Here the CDR3 DNA reads TGTGCCAGCAAAAAGGGGCCGCGAGAGACCCAGTACTTC. This gives the protein CASKKGPRETQYF.

This clone was detected only once. The chain links TRBV19 to TRBJ2-1, with 10 bases fitting TRBD1. CDR1 and CDR2 from the germline V gene are LNHDA and SQIVND (reference sequence). V shed 6 bases, J shed 0 bases, and the junction held 11 bases outside the gene matches. This CDR3 is built from 18 residues. The chain's CDR3 is CASRPRQGASSSYNEQFF. CDR3 in DNA: TGTGCCAGTAGACCTAGACAGGGGGCTTCCAGCTCCTACAATGAGCAGTTCTTC.

This chain connects TRBV19 to TRBJ1-5; D perhaps matches TRBD1 (5 bases). Germline V gene lookup returns CDR1 LNHDA and CDR2 SQIVND (reference sequence). This CDR3 has 13 residues. Trimming shortened V by 9 bases and J by 6 bases, and 15 bases separated the two germline ends. The CDR3 region has the DNA TGTGCCAGCACCACATCGGGGGGTCAGCCCCAGCATTTT. Its translation is CASTTSGGQPQHF.

The V gene is TRBV10-3, the J gene TRBJ2-6; the match to TRBD1 covers 9 bases. This CDR3 comprises 18 residues. Germline loops: CDR1 ENHRY, CDR2 SYGVKD. With 6 bases clipped from V and 0 bases from J, the junction kept 9 bases outside the gene matches. CDR3 nucleotides: TGTGCCATCAGGGGACAGGGTGGGGACAACTCTGGGGCCAACGTCCTGACTTTC. Amino acid sequence: CAIRGQGGDNSGANVLTF.

This clone was observed a single time. The genes are TRBV6-1 and TRBJ1-6; tentatively, D is TRBD1 (5 bases). The germline gives CDR1 MNHNS, CDR2 SASEGT. The V and J ends lost 7 bases and 12 bases respectively, with 19 bases between them. This CDR3 spans 14 amino acids. The CDR3, as DNA: TGTGCCAGCACCCCGGATCGGGGGGTCGGACCCCTCCACTTT. Protein: CASTPDRGVGPLHF.

V is TRBV19 and J is TRBJ2-1; TRBD2 matches at 10 bases. With 5 bases clipped from V and 0 bases from J, the junction kept 1 base outside the gene matches. The CDR3 is 15 residues long. Germline V gives CDR1 LNHDA, CDR2 SQIVND (reference sequence). CDR3 DNA sequence: TGTGCCAGTAGTGCTAGCGGGGGCTCCTACAATGAGCAGTTCTTC. It is translated as CASSASGGSYNEQFF.

The chain recombines TRBV2 with TRBJ2-7; 9 bases fit TRBD2. V gave up 6 bases and J gave up 0 bases; unmatched junction bases: 6. The germline V gene encodes CDR1 SNHLY and CDR2 FYNNEI. The CDR3 totals 15 residues. In DNA form, the CDR3 reads TGTGCCAGCAGCCCCGGACTAGCGAACTCCTACGAGCAGTACTTC. Its protein product is CASSPGLANSYEQYF.

This chain uses TRBV7-9 with TRBJ2-1; possible D gene TRBD2, 5 bases. The CDR3 extends over 17 amino acids. Per the germline V gene, CDR1 is SEHNR and CDR2 is FQNEAQ (reference sequence). The V and J ends lost 4 bases and 6 bases respectively, with 22 bases between them. The CDR3 DNA reads TGTGCCAGCAGCTCGTACCAGGATAGGCGGGTCACCAATGAGCAGTTCTTC. Translation: CASSSYQDRRVTNEQFF.

This clone was observed once. The genes are TRBV7-9 and TRBJ2-1; D gene ambiguous. Germline V gene data show CDR1 as SEHNR and CDR2 as FQNEAQ (reference sequence). Trimming pared 8 bases from V and 3 bases from J, leaving 20 bases between. This CDR3 has 16 residues. DNA for the CDR3: TGTGCCAGCGGTAATGGTGTGCTAAGCCTCTACAATGAGCAGTTCTTC. It encodes CASGNGVLSLYNEQFF. The full variable domain, rest sourced from reference TRBV7-9 and TRBJ2-1, is DTGVSQNPRHKITKRGQNVTFRCDPISEHNRLYWYRQTLGQGPEFLTYFQNEAQLEKSRLLSDRFSAERPKGSFSTLEIQRTEQGDSAMYLCASGNGVLSLYNEQFFGPGTRLTVL.

Points on this clone: At one of its ends the junction is not consistent with the germline gene, which may arise from a read error. This chain uses TRBV7-7 with TRBJ2-5; 8 positions match TRBD1. Per germline, CDR1 SSHAT and CDR2 FNYEAQ (reference sequence). CDR3 size: 15 residues. The CDR3 reads CASSTGQGGQETQYF. The CDR3 nucleotides are TGTGCTAGCAGCACCGGACAGGGAGGCCAAGAGACCCAGTACTTC.

This clone was observed a handful of times. This rearrangement joins TRBV4-1 to TRBJ2-1, with 8 bases that match TRBD2. The CDR3 consists of 17 residues. The V gene's germline CDR1 is MGHRA and CDR2 YSYEKL. Trimming took 3 bases from V and 6 from J; bases not matched to a gene: 13. CDR3 amino acids: CASSHLVASGSGNEQFF. The CDR3 DNA reads TGCGCCAGCAGCCACTTGGTGGCCAGCGGGAGTGGCAATGAGCAGTTCTTC.

J is TRBJ2-3 and V is TRBV19, with 10 bases identical to TRBD1. CDR3 length: 13 residues. V gave up 6 bases and J gave up 5 bases; unmatched junction bases: 2. The germline V gene encodes CDR1 LNHDA and CDR2 SQIVND (reference sequence). In nucleotides, the CDR3 is TGTGCCAGTAGCGACAGGGGGCGAGATACGCAGTATTTT. It translates to CASSDRGRDTQYF.

This chain uses TRBV2 with TRBJ1-5, with 8 bases fitting TRBD1. The CDR3 contains 14 residues. Germline-derived CDR1 and CDR2 are SNHLY and FYNNEI. V shed 6 bases and J 5 bases; nucleotides not matched to a gene: 6. In DNA form, the CDR3 reads TGTGCCAGCAGCGGCGGACAGGGACATCAGCCCCAGCATTTT. This translates into CASSGGQGHQPQHF.

The chain links TRBV19 to TRBJ1-1; no clear D. V lost 3 bases, J lost 4 bases, and 9 bases lay in between. Germline V gene lookup returns CDR1 LNHDA and CDR2 SQIVND (reference sequence). The CDR3 totals 13 residues. CDR3 region: CASSMATTTEAFF. The CDR3 DNA sequence: TGTGCCAGTAGTATGGCCACAACCACTGAAGCTTTCTTT.

The chain is built from TRBV15 and TRBJ2-7, with 10 bases identical to TRBD1. The CDR3 runs 15 residues. V trimming: 3 bases; J trimming: 2 bases; junction bases outside the gene matches: 4. Germline CDR1 is LNHNV and CDR2 is YYDKDF (reference sequence). CDR3: CATSSGDRGPYEQYF. For the CDR3, the DNA is TGTGCCACCAGCAGTGGGGACAGGGGCCCCTACGAGCAGTACTTC.

J is TRBJ2-3 and V is TRBV5-1, with 10 bases that match TRBD2. CDR1 is SGHRS and CDR2 is YFSETQ in the germline V gene. The CDR3 spans 16 residues. With 4 bases clipped from V and 3 bases from J, the junction kept 8 bases outside the gene matches. The CDR3 protein is CASSLLAGVMTDTQYF. The CDR3 DNA reads as TGCGCCAGCAGCCTCCTAGCGGGAGTTATGACAGATACGCAGTATTTT.